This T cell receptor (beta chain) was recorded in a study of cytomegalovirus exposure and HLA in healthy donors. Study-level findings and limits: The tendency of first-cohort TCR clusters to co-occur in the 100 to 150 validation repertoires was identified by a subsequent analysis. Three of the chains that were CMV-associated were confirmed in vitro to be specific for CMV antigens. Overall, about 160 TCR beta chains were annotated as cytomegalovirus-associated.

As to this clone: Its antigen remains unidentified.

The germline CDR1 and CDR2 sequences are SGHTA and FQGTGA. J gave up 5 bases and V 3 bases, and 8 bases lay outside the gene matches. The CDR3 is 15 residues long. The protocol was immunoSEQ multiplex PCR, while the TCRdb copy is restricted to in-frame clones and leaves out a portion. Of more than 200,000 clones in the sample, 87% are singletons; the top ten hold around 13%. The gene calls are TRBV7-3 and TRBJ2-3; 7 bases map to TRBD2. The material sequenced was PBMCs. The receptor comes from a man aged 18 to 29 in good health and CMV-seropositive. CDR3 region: CASSFGGRGGDTQYF. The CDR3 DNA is TGTGCCAGCAGCTTTGGTGGGAGGGGAGGAGATACGCAGTATTTT.